This T cell receptor (beta chain) was captured by sequencing in a study of cytomegalovirus exposure and HLA in healthy donors. Points from the study as a whole: An Asian-associated ancestry cluster reportedly showed fewer N-insertions than the roughly 670-donor mean in a later analysis.

Unrecorded immune exposures were likely, despite nominal health at sampling. From germline, CDR1 is SGHAT and CDR2 FQNNGV. The CDR3 is 14 amino acids. Trimming stripped 0 bases from V and 2 bases from J, with 8 bases between. Worth noting for this clone: What it recognizes is unknown.

This PCR relied on a set of 60 Vbeta primers and 13 Jbeta primers. Method: immunoSEQ multiplex PCR; TCRdb's copy keeps in-frame clones and lacks some. The sample records approximately 100,000 clones, over 60% being singletons. The sequence was collected from a man younger than 45 in good health and CMV-seronegative. The rearrangement links TRBV11-2 to TRBJ2-7; tentatively, D is TRBD1 (5 bases). Sample: PBMCs. In DNA form, the CDR3 reads TGTGCCAGCAGCTTAGATTACAGGACCTACGAGCAGTACTTC. Its translation: CASSLDYRTYEQYF.